Below, 5 T cell receptor beta chains from the same sample are listed, as sequenced in a study of shared clonotypes between healthy human individuals. Produced via immunoSEQ multiplex PCR; TCRdb's table is partial and in-frame only. This table holds approximately 1.5 million clones, roughly 98% found once. Sequencing was done on a sample of naive CD4+ T cells sorted from blood. As for subset: CD45RA+ positively selected. These receptors originate from a man aged 25 to 40 in good health.

The V and J genes are TRBV19 and TRBJ1-5, with D maybe TRBD1 (5 bases). CDR1 LNHDA and CDR2 SQIVND come from the germline V gene (reference sequence). Between the trimmed V and J ends, which lost 0 bases and 3 bases, there was a span of 15 bases. This CDR3 has 17 residues. The CDR3 is CASSIDRWAGYNQPQHF. The CDR3 DNA sequence: TGTGCCAGTAGTATAGATAGGTGGGCAGGGTACAATCAGCCCCAGCATTTT.

This sequence joins TRBV5-4 and TRBJ2-2, with TRBD2 as a possible D gene (5 bases). The germline V gene encodes CDR1 SGHNT and CDR2 YYREEE (reference sequence). The CDR3 runs to 15 residues. V was trimmed by 0 bases and J by 5 bases, leaving 11 bases between them. In DNA, the CDR3 is TGTGCCAGCAGCTTGGCCGGACTGGCAACCGGGGAGCTGTTTTTT. This translates into CASSLAGLATGELFF.

DNA for the CDR3: TGTGCCAGCAGCGTAGGGACTAGCGAGCTTCGCACAGATACGCAGTATTTT. This gives the protein CASSVGTSELRTDTQYF. This chain connects TRBV9 to TRBJ2-3, with 9 bases lining up with TRBD2. The junction had 6 bases not matched to a gene; V was cut back by 0 bases and J by 1 base. Germline V CDR1 and CDR2: SGDLS, YYNGEE. CDR3 size: 17 residues.

The chain joins TRBV5-1 to TRBJ2-1; 8 bases map to TRBD1. V lost 4 bases, J lost 8 bases, and 14 bases stayed unmatched. The CDR3 is 16 amino acids. Germline CDR1 and CDR2: SGHRS and YFSETQ. CDR3 protein: CASSPTDRVVFDEQFF. In nucleotides, the CDR3 is TGCGCCAGCAGCCCGACGGACAGGGTTGTGTTCGATGAGCAGTTCTTC. The full variable domain, completed using reference TRBV5-1 and TRBJ2-1, is KAGVTQTPRYLIKTRGQQVTLSCSPISGHRSVSWYQQTPGQGLQFLFEYFSETQRNKGNFPGRFSGRQFSNSRSEMNVSTLELGDSALYLCASSPTDRVVFDEQFFGPGTRLTVL.

CDR3 in DNA: TGTGCCAGCAGCATCCGGGACTTCTACAATGAGCAGTTCTTC. Translated, it gives CASSIRDFYNEQFF. The chain has TRBV28 and TRBJ2-1; D might be TRBD2 (6 bases). The V end lost 6 bases, the J end lost 3 bases, and 12 bases lay between the germline ends. Germline V CDR1 and CDR2: MDHEN, SYDVKM. This CDR3 spans 14 amino acids. Using reference TRBV28 and TRBJ2-1 for the parts outside the CDR3, the full variable domain is DVKVTQSSRYLVKRTGEKVFLECVQDMDHENMFWYRQDPGLGLRLIYFSYDVKMKEKGDIPEGYSVSREKKERFSLILESASTNQTSMYLCASSIRDFYNEQFFGPGTRLTVL.